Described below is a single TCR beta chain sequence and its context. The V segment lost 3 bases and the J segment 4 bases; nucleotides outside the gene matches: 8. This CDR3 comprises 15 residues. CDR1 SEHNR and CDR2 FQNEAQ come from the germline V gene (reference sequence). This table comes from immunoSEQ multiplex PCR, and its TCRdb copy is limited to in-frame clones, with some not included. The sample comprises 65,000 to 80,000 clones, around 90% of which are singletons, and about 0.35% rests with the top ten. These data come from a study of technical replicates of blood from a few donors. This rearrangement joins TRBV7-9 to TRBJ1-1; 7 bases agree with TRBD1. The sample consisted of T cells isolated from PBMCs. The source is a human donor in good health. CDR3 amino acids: CASSFGQVKGTEAFF. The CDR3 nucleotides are TGTGCCAGCAGCTTTGGACAGGTTAAGGGCACTGAAGCTTTCTTT.